The 3 T cell receptor beta chains below come from one sample, sequenced in a study of CD8 T cell repertoires and HIV-1 epitope variants. These receptors are not linked to any known antigen. Some clones are missing from TCRdb's copy, which holds only in-frame ones; the method was immunoSEQ multiplex PCR. The sample has around 5,200 clones, 60% to 70% seen once. Sequencing input: cultured CD8+ T cells derived from PBMCs. These receptors were taken from a male donor with HIV.

CDR3 sequence (DNA): TGCGCCAGCAGCCAAGATAATTCAGGGTATAATTCACCCCTCCACTTT. Encoded protein: CASSQDNSGYNSPLHF. V is TRBV4-3 and J is TRBJ1-6; tentative D call: TRBD1 (5 bases). Trimming removed 0 bases from V and 4 bases from J, with 10 bases in between. Germline V lookup: CDR1 LGHNA, CDR2 YSLEER. This CDR3 comprises 16 residues.

Only one count was recorded for this clone. The gene calls are TRBV19 and TRBJ2-7; 11 nucleotides line up with TRBD2. The CDR3 length is 15 residues. Unmatched junction bases numbered 2, after V lost 0 bases and J lost 4 bases. CDR1 LNHDA and CDR2 SQIVND come from the germline V gene (reference sequence). CDR3 loop: CASSIDSGRVYEQYF. In nucleotides, the CDR3 is TGTGCCAGTAGTATAGATAGCGGGAGGGTGTACGAGCAGTACTTC.

Here the CDR3 reads CASSFTQTGGNTEAFF. The CDR3 nucleotides are TGTGCCAGCAGTTTTACCCAAACCGGGGGGAACACTGAAGCTTTCTTT. The chain employs TRBV2 and TRBJ1-1; the D gene is possibly TRBD1 (5 bases). CDR3 length: 16 amino acids. Germline CDR1 SNHLY, CDR2 FYNNEI. With 5 bases removed from V and 1 base from J, the gap between germline ends came to 17 bases.